Following are 20 T cell receptor beta chains from one sample sequenced in a study of OX40 agonist ivuxolimab in advanced cancers. TCRdb's table, derived via immunoSEQ multiplex PCR, lists solely in-frame clones and lacks some. The sample records about 89,000 clones, about 88% being singletons. Sequencing used CD4+ or CD8+ T cells sorted from blood, obtained in a trial of the OX40 agonist ivuxolimab. The receptors derive from an adult with an advanced solid tumor such as melanoma, head and neck, liver or kidney cancer.

CDR3 amino acids: CASTYQDLSYEQYF. CDR3 bases: TGTGCCAGCACCTATCAGGACCTATCCTACGAGCAGTACTTC. The rearrangement uses TRBV5-5 and TRBJ2-7, with D unclear. Looked up from germline, CDR1 is SGHKS and CDR2 is YYEKEE (reference sequence). The V gene lost 6 bases and the J gene lost 1 base, with 14 bases spanning the gap. CDR3 length: 14 residues. The full variable domain, in which reference TRBV5-5 and TRBJ2-7 provide the parts outside the CDR3, is DAGVTQSPTHLIKTRGQQVTLRCSPISGHKSVSWYQQVLGQGPQFIFQYYEKEERGRGNFPDRFSARQFPNYSSELNVNALLLGDSALYLCASTYQDLSYEQYFGPGTRLTVT.

The chain carries TRBV2 and TRBJ2-2, with D possibly being TRBD1 (5 bases). V was pared by 4 bases and J by 4 bases, with 16 bases between. CDR1 and CDR2 from the germline V gene are SNHLY and FYNNEI. The CDR3 contains 16 residues. The CDR3 DNA reads as TGTGCCAGCAGTGTTCGGCAGGGCACCACCACCGGGGAGCTGTTTTTT. Amino acid sequence: CASSVRQGTTTGELFF.

The rearrangement uses TRBV7-8 and TRBJ1-1; possible D gene TRBD1, 6 bases. The CDR3 is 16 amino acids. V was pared by 5 bases and J by 1 base, with 17 bases between. In germline, CDR1 is SGHVS, CDR2 FQNEAQ. The DNA of the CDR3 is TGTGCCAGCAGCCCCCCCCCTCAGGGGACGAACACTGAAGCTTTCTTT. Amino acids: CASSPPPQGTNTEAFF.

This sequence joins TRBV11-2 and TRBJ1-5; possible D gene TRBD1, 6 bases. The CDR3 is 15 residues long. Looked up from germline, CDR1 is SGHAT and CDR2 is FQNNGV. V lost 3 bases to trimming and J lost 4 bases, with 13 bases between them. The chain's CDR3 is CASSLGGLLNQPQHF. The CDR3 nucleotides are TGTGCCAGCAGCTTGGGGGGCCTCTTAAATCAGCCCCAGCATTTT.

The chain is built from TRBV5-4 and TRBJ1-4; D not resolved. The CDR3 totals 14 residues. CDR1 is SGHNT, CDR2 YYREEE, per germline (reference sequence). With 0 bases removed from V and 6 bases from J, the gap between germline ends came to 9 bases. CDR3 region: CASSLGALDEKLFF. The CDR3 nucleotides are TGTGCCAGCAGCTTGGGGGCCCTGGATGAAAAACTGTTTTTT.

J is TRBJ2-2 and V is TRBV5-1; the match to TRBD1 covers 9 bases. J was trimmed by 4 bases and V by 5 bases; bases with no gene match: 6. This CDR3 spans 15 amino acids. CDR1 is SGHRS and CDR2 is YFSETQ in the germline V gene. CDR3 residues: CASSRGQGSTGELFF. The CDR3, as DNA: TGCGCCAGCAGTAGGGGACAGGGCAGCACCGGGGAGCTGTTTTTT.

Here the CDR3 reads CASSVSNGAETQYF. In DNA form, the CDR3 reads TGTGCCAGCAGCGTATCTAATGGAGCGGAGACCCAGTACTTC. The chain recombines TRBV9 with TRBJ2-5; D uncertain. Germline-derived CDR1 and CDR2 are SGDLS and YYNGEE. CDR3 length: 14 residues. V was shortened by 1 base and J by 5 bases, with 12 bases between the two germline ends.

J is TRBJ2-7 and V is TRBV5-1; no clear D gene. V shed 0 bases and J shed 0 bases, with 13 bases lying between them. The germline V gene encodes CDR1 SGHRS and CDR2 YFSETQ. This CDR3 is built from 16 residues. The CDR3 spells CASSLASGSFSYEQYF. For the CDR3, the DNA is TGCGCCAGCAGCTTGGCATCGGGCAGCTTCTCCTACGAGCAGTACTTC.

The chain joins TRBV5-4 to TRBJ2-1; no definite D call. The CDR3 sequence is 14 residues long. Germline CDR1 SGHNT, CDR2 YYREEE (reference sequence). V was pared by 2 bases and J by 6 bases, with 12 bases between. Here the CDR3 reads CASSFQANVNEQFF. CDR3 in DNA: TGTGCCAGCAGCTTTCAGGCTAACGTCAATGAGCAGTTCTTC.

The chain joins TRBV6-6 to TRBJ2-4; D gene ambiguous. CDR1 and CDR2 from the germline V gene are MNHNY and SVGAGI (reference sequence). V shed 6 bases and J shed 6 bases, with 18 bases lying between them. CDR3 length equals 15 residues. CDR3 sequence reads: CASSPESGFLNIQYF. DNA of the CDR3: TGTGCCAGCAGCCCAGAGTCTGGTTTTTTAAACATTCAGTACTTC.

This chain joins TRBV5-1 and TRBJ2-1; TRBD2 is a possible D gene (5 bases). CDR1 SGHRS and CDR2 YFSETQ come from the germline V gene. Trimming cost V 0 bases and J 8 bases, with 12 bases left between them. This CDR3 comprises 14 residues. The CDR3 region is CASSLVQAGDEQFF. DNA for the CDR3: TGCGCCAGCAGCTTGGTTCAGGCCGGGGATGAGCAGTTCTTC.

The chain combines TRBV6-5 with TRBJ2-7, with D perhaps TRBD1 or TRBD2 (5 bases each). The ends were cut back, 6 bases at V and 7 bases at J, with 13 bases in the middle. The length of the CDR3 is 12 residues. Germline-derived CDR1 and CDR2 are MNHEY and SVGAGI. The CDR3 region is CASSPGRREQYF. The CDR3, as DNA: TGTGCCAGCAGCCCGGGACGGAGGGAGCAGTACTTC.

V usage is TRBV5-1 and J usage is TRBJ1-4; TRBD1 agrees at 7 bases. CDR1 is SGHRS and CDR2 is YFSETQ in the germline V gene. V shed 7 bases, J shed 8 bases, and the junction held 11 bases outside the gene matches. The CDR3 spans 14 residues. The CDR3 DNA is TGCGCCAGCGGGGGGGGACAGCTGGACGAAAAACTGTTTTTT. It is translated as CASGGGQLDEKLFF.

This clone has just a few counts. The chain employs TRBV5-4 and TRBJ2-3; maybe TRBD1 (5 bases). V was cut by 4 bases and J by 2 bases, with 14 bases left in between. The CDR3 length is 15 residues. CDR1 is SGHNT, CDR2 YYREEE, per germline (reference sequence). Written as DNA, the CDR3 is TGTGCCAGCAGCCGGGCGGCAGGGTACACAGATACGCAGTATTTT. Residues: CASSRAAGYTDTQYF.

The chain joins TRBV6-5 to TRBJ1-1; D gene unclear. In germline, CDR1 is MNHEY, CDR2 SVGAGI. CDR3 length: 12 residues. V dropped 0 bases and J dropped 7 bases, with 6 bases sitting between them. The CDR3, as DNA: TGTGCCAGCAGTTACTCGGTCGGTGAAGCTTTCTTT. This translates into CASSYSVGEAFF.

The CDR3 sequence: CASSQAEPPGRGMGRANVLTF. The CDR3 DNA reads as TGCGCCAGCAGCCAAGCCGAGCCACCGGGACGGGGAATGGGTCGGGCCAACGTCCTGACTTTC. The chain recombines TRBV4-1 with TRBJ2-6; possibly TRBD1 or TRBD2 for D (5 bases each). The CDR3 sequence is 21 residues long. Looked up from germline, CDR1 is MGHRA and CDR2 is YSYEKL. The V gene lost 1 base and the J gene lost 5 bases, with 27 bases spanning the gap.

The chain links TRBV18 to TRBJ1-4; D ambiguous. The length of the CDR3 is 17 residues. Trimming took 0 bases from V and 0 from J, leaving 11 bases between them. CDR1 and CDR2 from the germline V gene are KGHSH and LQKENI. CDR3 coding DNA: TGTGCCAGCTCACCACCGAAGGCTCCCACAACTAATGAAAAACTGTTTTTT. Amino acid sequence: CASSPPKAPTTNEKLFF.

This clone was observed a single time. The chain uses TRBV18 and TRBJ1-4; D gene unclear. Trimming stripped 4 bases from V and 7 bases from J, with 10 bases between. Germline-derived CDR1 and CDR2 are KGHSH and LQKENI. The CDR3 covers 13 residues. The CDR3 spells CASSRGLGEKLFF. As DNA, the CDR3 is TGTGCCAGCTCACGGGGATTGGGTGAAAAACTGTTTTTT.

The rearrangement links TRBV11-2 to TRBJ2-2, with TRBD1 matching over 7 bases. V shed 5 bases and J 0 bases; nucleotides not matched to a gene: 3. There are 15 residues in the CDR3. Germline loops: CDR1 SGHAT, CDR2 FQNNGV. The CDR3 loop reads CASSKDRTNTGELFF. As DNA, the CDR3 is TGTGCCAGCAGCAAGGACAGGACGAACACCGGGGAGCTGTTTTTT. Filled out from reference TRBV11-2 and TRBJ2-2, the complete variable domain reads EAGVAQSPRYKIIEKRQSVAFWCNPISGHATLYWYQQILGQGPKLLIQFQNNGVVDDSQLPKDRFSAERLKGVDSTLKIQPAKLEDSAVYLCASSKDRTNTGELFFGEGSRLTVL.

This clone was recorded once. This chain joins TRBV6-6 and TRBJ1-4, with TRBD1 as a possible D gene (5 bases). Germline V gene data show CDR1 as MNHNY and CDR2 as SVGAGI (reference sequence). Trimming cost V 5 bases and J 7 bases, with 11 bases left between them. CDR3 length: 13 residues. The CDR3 nucleotides read TGTGCCAGCAGTCCCAGGGTACCTGAAAAACTGTTTTTT. It yields the protein CASSPRVPEKLFF.